The rows below give T cell receptor beta chains drawn from one sample of a study of early T cells in non-severe SARS-CoV-2 infection. TCRdb re-called the 5' RACE reads through MiXCR, storing one row per CDR3 protein. The table has under 95,000 distinct CDR3 sequences, approximately 15% seen once; the top ten hold around 6%. The sample comprised whole blood. These receptors came from an adult who was a healthcare worker with PCR-confirmed SARS-CoV-2 infection or an uninfected control (not recorded which). Each CDR3 is given with its conserved first and last residue. Each record gives: D gene, J gene, V gene, clone size, CDR3 DNA, CDR3 protein. The D gene is left open where the match is weak. Size tells how often a clone was seen (once, few, many) or the class of an expanded clone, and some rows leave it out.

d_call: -
j_call: TRBJ2-3
v_call: TRBV7-9
clone_size: few
cdr3_nt: TGTGCCAGCAGCACCCGGGACTTAGACCCAGATACGCAGTATTTT
cdr3_aa: CASSTRDLDPDTQYF

d_call: -
j_call: TRBJ1-4
v_call: TRBV5-8
clone_size: -
cdr3_nt: TGTGCCAGCAGCCCCCCGGGCCGGGGTGAAAAACTGTTTTTT
cdr3_aa: CASSPPGRGEKLFF

d_call: -
j_call: TRBJ1-2
v_call: TRBV14
clone_size: -
cdr3_nt: TGTGCCAGCAGCCAAGAGAGCCAGGGTTGGAGATTTGGCGGCTACACCTTC
cdr3_aa: CASSQESQGWRFGGYTF

d_call: -
j_call: TRBJ1-1
v_call: TRBV28
clone_size: -
cdr3_nt: TGTGCCAGCAGTCCGGGTAAATGGGACACTGAAGCTTTCTTT
cdr3_aa: CASSPGKWDTEAFF

d_call: -
j_call: TRBJ1-2
v_call: TRBV29-1
clone_size: -
cdr3_nt: TGCAGCGTTAGAGTCCAGGGCCGCGATGGCTACACCTTC
cdr3_aa: CSVRVQGRDGYTF

d_call: -
j_call: TRBJ2-5
v_call: TRBV29-1
clone_size: -
cdr3_nt: TGCAGCGTTGCTCGCGGGCGAGAGACCCAGTACTTC
cdr3_aa: CSVARGRETQYF

d_call: TRBD1
j_call: TRBJ1-1
v_call: TRBV5-1
clone_size: -
cdr3_nt: TGCGCCAGCAGCTTGGCGGCAGGGGGCCGCCTTGAAGCTTTCTTT
cdr3_aa: CASSLAAGGRLEAFF

d_call: -
j_call: TRBJ2-3
v_call: TRBV20-1
clone_size: many
cdr3_nt: TGCAGTGCTTCCGCAGGGGGCACAGATACGCAGTATTTT
cdr3_aa: CSASAGGTDTQYF

d_call: -
j_call: TRBJ2-5
v_call: TRBV7-6
clone_size: -
cdr3_nt: TGTGCCAGCACCCAACGGGGCCAAGAGACCCAGTACTTC
cdr3_aa: CASTQRGQETQYF

d_call: -
j_call: TRBJ2-7
v_call: TRBV12-3/TRBV12-4
clone_size: -
cdr3_nt: TGTGCCAGCAGACAAGGAACCGGGCCGTACTACGAGCAGTACTTC
cdr3_aa: CASRQGTGPYYEQYF

d_call: TRBD2
j_call: TRBJ2-7
v_call: TRBV11-2
clone_size: many
cdr3_nt: TGTGCCAGCAGCCGGACTAGCTACGAGCAGTACTTC
cdr3_aa: CASSRTSYEQYF

d_call: -
j_call: TRBJ2-3
v_call: TRBV11-2
clone_size: few
cdr3_nt: TGTGCCAGCAGCTTAGCGGAGGGACTCAGAGATACGCAGTATTTT
cdr3_aa: CASSLAEGLRDTQYF

d_call: TRBD2
j_call: TRBJ2-3
v_call: TRBV7-2
clone_size: -
cdr3_nt: TGTGCCAGCAGCTTAGTCGGGACTAGCGGCACAGATACGCAGTATTTT
cdr3_aa: CASSLVGTSGTDTQYF

d_call: TRBD1
j_call: TRBJ1-6
v_call: TRBV7-8
clone_size: many
cdr3_nt: TGTGCCAGCAGCCCCGGGACAGGGGGCTCGGGTTCACCCCTCCACTTT
cdr3_aa: CASSPGTGGSGSPLHF

d_call: -
j_call: TRBJ1-6
v_call: TRBV25-1
clone_size: -
cdr3_nt: TGTGCCAGCAGTCAGGGAATAGGGTCACCCCTCCACTTT
cdr3_aa: CASSQGIGSPLHF

d_call: -
j_call: TRBJ2-7
v_call: TRBV20-1
clone_size: -
cdr3_nt: TGCAGTGCTAGAGATGGGGGGACCCGGCCCATCGAGCAGTACTTC
cdr3_aa: CSARDGGTRPIEQYF

d_call: TRBD2
j_call: TRBJ2-5
v_call: TRBV6-2/TRBV6-3
clone_size: many
cdr3_nt: TGTGCCAGCAGTTACTCGTTTGGACTAGCACAAGAGACCCAGTACTTC
cdr3_aa: CASSYSFGLAQETQYF

d_call: -
j_call: TRBJ2-7
v_call: TRBV25-1
clone_size: few
cdr3_nt: TGTGCCAGCAGTGTGGACACCGAGCAGTACTTC
cdr3_aa: CASSVDTEQYF

d_call: -
j_call: TRBJ2-4
v_call: TRBV11-2
clone_size: few
cdr3_nt: TGTGCCAGCAGCTTGGCTGGCCCCATAAACATTCAGTACTTC
cdr3_aa: CASSLAGPINIQYF

d_call: TRBD1
j_call: TRBJ1-2
v_call: TRBV28
clone_size: -
cdr3_nt: TGTGCCAGCAGACTCGGACAGGGGCTCGGCTACACCTTC
cdr3_aa: CASRLGQGLGYTF

d_call: -
j_call: TRBJ2-5
v_call: TRBV5-6
clone_size: -
cdr3_nt: TGTGCCAGCAGCTTGGGACTCGCAAAAGAGACCCAGTACTTC
cdr3_aa: CASSLGLAKETQYF

d_call: -
j_call: TRBJ2-1
v_call: TRBV5-6
clone_size: few
cdr3_nt: TGTGCCAGCAGCTTGGGAACGAATGAGCAGTTCTTC
cdr3_aa: CASSLGTNEQFF

d_call: -
j_call: TRBJ2-1
v_call: TRBV5-1
clone_size: -
cdr3_nt: TGCGCCAGCAGTTCGACTACTTGGGATGAGCAGTTCTTC
cdr3_aa: CASSSTTWDEQFF

d_call: -
j_call: TRBJ2-3
v_call: TRBV20-1
clone_size: -
cdr3_nt: TGCAGTGGTCATAGCACAGATACGCAGTATTTT
cdr3_aa: CSGHSTDTQYF

d_call: -
j_call: TRBJ2-7
v_call: TRBV4-3
clone_size: -
cdr3_nt: TGCGCCAGCAGCCTTGAGACAAGCTACGAGCAGTACTTC
cdr3_aa: CASSLETSYEQYF

d_call: -
j_call: TRBJ2-1
v_call: TRBV12-3/TRBV12-4
clone_size: few
cdr3_nt: TGTGCCAGCAGCGCTCAGGGTAGTTCCTCCTACAATGAGCAGTTCTTC
cdr3_aa: CASSAQGSSSYNEQFF

d_call: -
j_call: TRBJ2-7
v_call: TRBV11-2
clone_size: few
cdr3_nt: TGTGCCAGCAGCTCACTGGGGCGGTGGAAGAACGAGCAGTACTTC
cdr3_aa: CASSSLGRWKNEQYF

d_call: -
j_call: TRBJ2-7
v_call: TRBV19
clone_size: many
cdr3_nt: TGTGCCAGTGGGTCTACGGGAAGCGAGCAGTACTTC
cdr3_aa: CASGSTGSEQYF

d_call: -
j_call: TRBJ2-5
v_call: TRBV6-2/TRBV6-3
clone_size: few
cdr3_nt: TGTGCCAGCAGTCCACCCCCTCTCGGAGGGAAAGTGACCCAGTACTTC
cdr3_aa: CASSPPPLGGKVTQYF

d_call: -
j_call: TRBJ2-3
v_call: TRBV6-5
clone_size: few
cdr3_nt: TGTGCCAGCAGTTACTCCCTGTACACAGATACGCAGTATTTT
cdr3_aa: CASSYSLYTDTQYF

d_call: TRBD1
j_call: TRBJ2-1
v_call: TRBV7-8
clone_size: -
cdr3_nt: TGTGCCAGCAGACTAGGAAGGGGACAGGGGAAGAGCGAGCAGTTCTTC
cdr3_aa: CASRLGRGQGKSEQFF

d_call: -
j_call: TRBJ2-3
v_call: TRBV7-2
clone_size: few
cdr3_nt: TGTGCCAGCAGCCCCGGACGAGATACGCAGTATTTT
cdr3_aa: CASSPGRDTQYF

d_call: -
j_call: TRBJ2-7
v_call: TRBV7-6
clone_size: few
cdr3_nt: TGTGCCAGCAGCCCCAGACAGGATTTCTTAGAGCAGTACTTC
cdr3_aa: CASSPRQDFLEQYF

d_call: TRBD2
j_call: TRBJ2-3
v_call: TRBV10-2
clone_size: -
cdr3_nt: TGCGCCAGCATTCTCGAAGCTGGGACTAGCGGGACCACAGATACGCAGTATTTT
cdr3_aa: CASILEAGTSGTTDTQYF

d_call: -
j_call: TRBJ2-1
v_call: TRBV5-4
clone_size: many
cdr3_nt: TGTGCCAGCAGTCGGAAGAATACCCCCTACAATGAGCAGTTCTTC
cdr3_aa: CASSRKNTPYNEQFF

d_call: TRBD2
j_call: TRBJ2-7
v_call: TRBV11-2
clone_size: many
cdr3_nt: TGTGCCAGCAGCCCCAGGCTAGCGGGAAGGTCCTACGAGCAGTACTTC
cdr3_aa: CASSPRLAGRSYEQYF

d_call: TRBD2
j_call: TRBJ2-7
v_call: TRBV6-2/TRBV6-3
clone_size: -
cdr3_nt: TGTGCCAGCCTAGCGGAGCCCCACGAGCAGTACTTC
cdr3_aa: CASLAEPHEQYF

d_call: -
j_call: TRBJ2-1
v_call: TRBV10-3
clone_size: -
cdr3_nt: TGTGCCATCAGACCCGGGCCTTCTGAGCAGTTCTTC
cdr3_aa: CAIRPGPSEQFF

d_call: TRBD2
j_call: TRBJ2-1
v_call: TRBV7-2
clone_size: -
cdr3_nt: TGTGCCAGCAGCTCGGGACTAGCGGGCCAATGGGAGCAGTTCTTC
cdr3_aa: CASSSGLAGQWEQFF

d_call: -
j_call: TRBJ2-7
v_call: TRBV5-4
clone_size: -
cdr3_nt: TGTGCCAGCAGGGACCGGGCGTCCCGGAATGAGCAGTACTTC
cdr3_aa: CASRDRASRNEQYF

d_call: -
j_call: TRBJ2-3
v_call: TRBV2
clone_size: -
cdr3_nt: TGTGCCAGCACAAGGACTTCCAGCGTGGATACGCAGTATTTT
cdr3_aa: CASTRTSSVDTQYF

d_call: TRBD2
j_call: TRBJ2-1
v_call: TRBV6-5
clone_size: many
cdr3_nt: TGTGCCAGCAGTTACGGGAGCGGGAGAAACAATGAGCAGTTCTTC
cdr3_aa: CASSYGSGRNNEQFF

d_call: -
j_call: TRBJ1-3
v_call: TRBV4-1
clone_size: many
cdr3_nt: TGCGCCAGCAGCCAAGCTTTCCCTGGGAACACCATATATTTT
cdr3_aa: CASSQAFPGNTIYF

d_call: -
j_call: TRBJ2-3
v_call: TRBV30
clone_size: -
cdr3_nt: TGTGCCTGGAGTGTAACAGGGACGGGCGGGGATACGCAGTATTTT
cdr3_aa: CAWSVTGTGGDTQYF

d_call: -
j_call: TRBJ2-5
v_call: TRBV2
clone_size: few
cdr3_nt: TGTGCCAGCAGTGTGGTTGGCCAAGAGACCCAGTACTTC
cdr3_aa: CASSVVGQETQYF

d_call: -
j_call: TRBJ2-1
v_call: TRBV3-1
clone_size: few
cdr3_nt: TGTGCCAGCAGCCAAGATGATGAGTGGGAGGATGAGCAGTTCTTC
cdr3_aa: CASSQDDEWEDEQFF

d_call: TRBD2
j_call: TRBJ2-7
v_call: TRBV20-1
clone_size: few
cdr3_nt: TGCAGTGCTAGCCCAGCGGGAAATGCGAGAGAGCAGTACTTC
cdr3_aa: CSASPAGNAREQYF

d_call: -
j_call: TRBJ1-1
v_call: TRBV12-3/TRBV12-4
clone_size: -
cdr3_nt: TGTGCCAGCAGTCCGCGTAAGTACACTGAAGCTTTCTTT
cdr3_aa: CASSPRKYTEAFF

d_call: TRBD2
j_call: TRBJ2-7
v_call: TRBV7-2
clone_size: -
cdr3_nt: TGTGCCAGCAGCTTTAGCGGGAGCCCCTACGAGCAGTACTTC
cdr3_aa: CASSFSGSPYEQYF

d_call: -
j_call: TRBJ1-2
v_call: TRBV5-4
clone_size: few
cdr3_nt: TGTGCCAGCAGCTCGGACGGGGTCCGTAACACCTTC
cdr3_aa: CASSSDGVRNTF

d_call: -
j_call: TRBJ1-1
v_call: TRBV28
clone_size: -
cdr3_nt: TGTGCCAGCAGTTTATCGGGGGCTGGCACTGAAGCTTTCTTT
cdr3_aa: CASSLSGAGTEAFF

d_call: TRBD2
j_call: TRBJ2-3
v_call: TRBV7-3
clone_size: many
cdr3_nt: TGTGCCAGCAGCTTATCTGGGACTAGCGGGTCTCAGTATTTT
cdr3_aa: CASSLSGTSGSQYF

d_call: TRBD2
j_call: TRBJ2-3
v_call: TRBV7-2
clone_size: -
cdr3_nt: TGTGCCAGCAGCAAACCACTAGCGGGAGCCCCAGATACGCAGTATTTT
cdr3_aa: CASSKPLAGAPDTQYF

d_call: -
j_call: TRBJ1-1
v_call: TRBV12-3/TRBV12-4
clone_size: -
cdr3_nt: TGTGCCAGCAGCCGGTCTGGGGCTGAAGCTTTCTTT
cdr3_aa: CASSRSGAEAFF

d_call: TRBD1
j_call: TRBJ1-2
v_call: TRBV20-1
clone_size: few
cdr3_nt: TGCAGTGCCAGTGACAGGGTATATGGCTACACCTTC
cdr3_aa: CSASDRVYGYTF

d_call: -
j_call: TRBJ2-2
v_call: TRBV7-6
clone_size: many
cdr3_nt: TGTGCCAGCAGCCTACAGGGACCGAACACCGGGGAGCTGTTTTTT
cdr3_aa: CASSLQGPNTGELFF

d_call: -
j_call: TRBJ2-3
v_call: TRBV9
clone_size: -
cdr3_nt: TGTGCCAGCAGCGTACTTCTCGACCGAGGAACGCAGTATTTT
cdr3_aa: CASSVLLDRGTQYF

d_call: TRBD2
j_call: TRBJ2-7
v_call: TRBV28
clone_size: few
cdr3_nt: TGTGCCAGCAGTTTAGAAACGGGAGGGATTGGCGAGCAGTACTTC
cdr3_aa: CASSLETGGIGEQYF

d_call: -
j_call: TRBJ2-3
v_call: TRBV5-4
clone_size: few
cdr3_nt: TGTGCCAGCAGACCCCGAGAGGGGCCAGATACGCAGTATTTT
cdr3_aa: CASRPREGPDTQYF

d_call: -
j_call: TRBJ1-1
v_call: TRBV27
clone_size: -
cdr3_nt: TGTGCCAGCAGTTTAGGAGGGGAAGCCAACACTGAAGCTTTCTTT
cdr3_aa: CASSLGGEANTEAFF